This record concerns one TCR beta chain sequence. The antigen this receptor binds is unknown. Base qualities are not recorded, but no much larger clone differs from it by a single base. In light of the paper, this sample's treatment or condition label describes: allogeneic hematopoietic cell transplantation with graft depleted of TCRalphabeta T cells and CD19 B cells. TCRalphabeta/CD19-depleted allogeneic hematopoietic cell grafts were given to the transplant recipients, all of whom were children. The germline V gene provides CDR1 KGHDR and CDR2 SFDVKD. The CDR3 has 17 amino acids, counting the end cysteine and phenylalanine. Just the 51-base CDR3 DNA is kept, in frame starting at base 1. V is trimmed back by 2 bases and J by 9 bases, and the junction contains 15 bases that no gene match accounts for. The data were taken from a study of T-cell reconstitution after alpha-beta-depleted transplantation in children (dated by TCRdb to about 2016). Regarding the research as a whole: Using TCR repertoire profiling, the study quantitatively followed how T-cell immune reconstitution unfolded in children after TCRalphabeta/CD19-depleted allogeneic hematopoietic cell transplantation. What the authors observed across the whole study: In some patients, the high TCRbeta diversity seen at day 60 was put down to recipient T cells and intrathymic progenitors that had survived conditioning. The apparently early recovery of alphabetaT-cell counts about two months after transplant reportedly depended on only several hundred rapidly expanded clones that came from non-depleted graft cells. Hyperexpanded clone frequencies declined over subsequent months; after one year, T-cell counts and TCRbeta diversity were mostly attributed to newly produced T cells.

To prepare the library, PCR was applied. TCRdb records Illumina HiSeq 2500 as the sequencer. TCR libraries were prepared with molecular barcoding, using unique molecular identifiers to normalize TCRbeta repertoire quantification. The public reads were quality trimmed at Q25 with fastp and then assembled into clones with MiXCR by TCRdb, keeping productive beta chains. Every entry covers one CDR3 protein and lists the most common genes and DNA from its rows. Within this sample are 450,000 to 550,000 distinct CDR3 sequences, with over 10% of them counted one time only. The ten biggest clones cover 14% of the sample.

The rearrangement joined TRBV24-1 to TRBJ2-1; TRBD2 matches 7 bases in the middle. Material: PBMCs, mostly from graft donor cells, obtained 180 days after TCRalphabeta/CD19-depleted stem cell transplant. This TCR came from a female patient aged 2-9 years who had a stem cell transplant for aplastic anemia, so the T cells may come from the graft donor. CDR3 sequence: CATSDSSGRAPRGEQFF. The nucleotide sequence reads TGTGCCACCAGTGATTCGAGTGGGAGGGCGCCTAGGGGTGAGCAGTTCTTC.